These 24 T cell receptor beta chains originate from one sample sequenced in a study of regulatory T cells in long-lasting Graves disease. The TCR beta library used iRepertoire HTBI primers with Arm-PCR amplification of CDR3. MiXCR, applied by TCRdb to the multiplex PCR reads, yields one record per CDR3 protein. Among around 450,000 distinct CDR3 sequences listed, over 14% were seen once. Time point here: newly diagnosed GD, antithyroid drugs for less than 3 months. PBMC-extracted RNA yielded the TCR library. The sample was also reused in another study, on T cells in Graves' hyperthyroidism and ophthalmopathy.

The sample here was peripheral blood mononuclear cells (PBMCs), taken at new diagnosis, from a patient treated with antithyroid drugs. The receptors were gathered from a woman between 35 and 50 years old with Graves disease.

The chain has TRBV12-3 or TRBV12-4 and TRBJ1-1; 7 positions match TRBD1. This CDR3 is built from 15 residues. V dropped 7 bases and J dropped 1; count of bases not matched to a gene: 9. Here the CDR3 DNA reads TGTGCCAGCATCCCATCCGGGACAGCGAACACTGAAGCTTTCTTT. Its protein is CASIPSGTANTEAFF.

The V call is TRBV7-6, the J call TRBJ2-7; TRBD1 might be the D (6 bases). This CDR3 comprises 17 residues. V was shortened by 2 bases and J by 0 bases, with 17 bases between the two germline ends. Germline CDR1 SGHVS, CDR2 FNYEAQ. CDR3 nucleotides: TGTGCCAGCAGCTTATCCCCAGGGGCCCGACGCTCCTACGAGCAGTACTTC. Its translation: CASSLSPGARRSYEQYF.

In this sample, this clonotype turned up a few times. The rearrangement uses TRBV19 and TRBJ1-2; D is possibly TRBD1 (6 bases). Germline V lookup: CDR1 LNHDA, CDR2 SQIVND (reference sequence). The CDR3 is made up of 13 amino acids. Trimming removed 8 bases from V and 9 bases from J, with 19 bases in between. CDR3 residues: CASRHGTTRSYTF. The CDR3, as DNA: TGTGCCAGTCGGCACGGGACAACCAGGAGCTACACCTTC.

In this sample, this clonotype turned up many times. The chain links TRBV20-1 to TRBJ1-2; D is uncertain. The CDR3 loop spans 14 amino acids. Between the trimmed V and J ends, which lost 1 base and 0 bases, there was a span of 9 bases. CDR1 is DFQATT and CDR2 is SNEGSKA in the germline V gene (reference sequence). CDR3: CSARAGSSNYGYTF. The CDR3 DNA reads as TGCAGTGCTAGAGCGGGGTCTTCTAACTATGGCTACACCTTC.

This clonotype appeared many times. The V and J genes are TRBV2 and TRBJ1-5; no reliable D call. This CDR3 comprises 14 residues. V dropped 4 bases and J dropped 1 base, with 8 bases sitting between them. Germline V CDR1 and CDR2: SNHLY, FYNNEI. CDR3 in amino acids: CASSGGTSNQPQHF. In DNA, the CDR3 is TGTGCCAGCAGTGGGGGAACAAGCAATCAGCCCCAGCATTTT.

CDR3 nucleotides: TGTGCCAGCAGCCCAGCTCAGGGGTACGAGCAGTACTTC. It encodes CASSPAQGYEQYF. The chain links TRBV7-6 to TRBJ2-7, with a weak D call TRBD1 (6 bases). Germline assignment: CDR1 SGHVS and CDR2 FNYEAQ. Trimming removed 5 bases at V and 4 bases at J, with 12 bases between. This CDR3 is 13 amino acids long.

This clonotype was picked up many times. The V gene is TRBV28, the J gene TRBJ2-7; TRBD2 matches 8 bases. Trimming at V came to 1 base and at J to 1 base, leaving 3 bases not matched to a gene. CDR3 length: 15 amino acids. Germline CDR1 and CDR2: MDHEN and SYDVKM. The CDR3 DNA is TGTGCCAGCAGTTTATTACTAGCGGCGTCCTACGAGCAGTACTTC. Translation gives CASSLLLAASYEQYF.

This clonotype was picked up many times. J is TRBJ2-1 and V is TRBV12-3 or TRBV12-4; no definite D call. The V end was cut by 6 bases, the J end by 6 bases, with 21 bases between. This CDR3 spans 16 amino acids. CDR3: CASSLRFGPNTNEQFF. In nucleotides, the CDR3 is TGTGCCAGCAGCCTCCGGTTCGGCCCAAATACCAATGAGCAGTTCTTC.

The table lists this clonotype with many counts. This chain uses TRBV7-9 with TRBJ2-7, with D possibly being TRBD1 or TRBD2 (5 bases each). Trimming took 3 bases from V and 5 from J, leaving 14 bases between them. The germline CDR1 and CDR2 sequences are SEHNR and FQNEAQ (reference sequence). The CDR3 covers 14 residues. CDR3 residues: CASSLRGDEDEQYF. As DNA, the CDR3 is TGTGCCAGCAGCTTGAGGGGAGATGAAGACGAGCAGTACTTC.

This clonotype was observed at least ten times. The rearrangement links TRBV19 to TRBJ2-1; TRBD1 matches 9 bases. Per the germline V gene, CDR1 is LNHDA and CDR2 is SQIVND (reference sequence). The CDR3 extends over 19 amino acids. Unmatched junction bases numbered 16, after V lost 3 bases and J lost 4 bases. The DNA of the CDR3 is TGTGCCAGTAGTATGGGGTCTTTTCGGGGACAGGGCAAGTACAATGAGCAGTTCTTC. Translation gives CASSMGSFRGQGKYNEQFF. Full variable domain (outside the CDR3, taken from reference TRBV19 and TRBJ2-1): DGGITQSPKYLFRKEGQNVTLSCEQNLNHDAMYWYRQDPGQGLRLIYYSQIVNDFQKGDIAEGYSVSREKKESFPLTVTSAQKNPTAFYLCASSMGSFRGQGKYNEQFFGPGTRLTVL.

J is TRBJ1-1 and V is TRBV5-6, with D unresolved. V was trimmed by 0 bases and J by 5 bases, leaving 17 bases between them. The germline V gene encodes CDR1 SGHDT and CDR2 YYEEEE. There are 16 residues in the CDR3. The CDR3 reads CASSLAFNGFGTEAFF. DNA of the CDR3: TGTGCCAGCAGCTTGGCCTTCAATGGGTTTGGTACTGAAGCTTTCTTT. Full variable domain (rest looked up from reference TRBV5-6 and TRBJ1-1): DAGVTQSPTHLIKTRGQQVTLRCSPKSGHDTVSWYQQALGQGPQFIFQYYEEEERQRGNFPDRFSGHQFPNYSSELNVNALLLGDSALYLCASSLAFNGFGTEAFFGQGTRLTVV.

Many counts were recorded for this clonotype. V gene TRBV11-2 combines with J gene TRBJ2-3; D unresolved. Germline CDR1 is SGHAT and CDR2 is FQNNGV. V lost 3 bases and J lost 0, with 13 bases in between. This CDR3 spans 16 amino acids. CDR3 sequence (DNA): TGTGCCAGCAGCTTTGATCGGGCGGCAAGCACAGATACGCAGTATTTT. Its translation is CASSFDRAASTDTQYF.

This chain links TRBV27 with TRBJ2-1; D may be TRBD1 or TRBD2 (6 bases each). V lost 9 bases, J lost 5 bases, and 23 bases lay in between. Germline-derived CDR1 and CDR2 are MNHEY and SMNVEV (reference sequence). The CDR3 is 16 amino acids. The CDR3 nucleotides are TGTGCCAGTAGGGGGGCTAGGGGCTTGGGTAACAATGAGCAGTTCTTC. The encoded protein is CASRGARGLGNNEQFF.

This clonotype was observed many times. DNA of the CDR3: TGCGCCAGCAGCTTGGATGGCCCCGATACGCAGTATTTT. Protein sequence: CASSLDGPDTQYF. The gene calls are TRBV5-1 and TRBJ2-3; D is undetermined. Germline V gene lookup returns CDR1 SGHRS and CDR2 YFSETQ. This CDR3 has 13 amino acids. The V gene lost 0 bases and the J gene lost 6 bases, with 8 bases spanning the gap.

This clonotype has a count of ten or more. This chain links TRBV6-1 with TRBJ2-7; TRBD2 is a possible D gene (6 bases). The CDR3 loop spans 11 amino acids. V was shortened by 6 bases and J by 7 bases, with 10 bases between the two germline ends. CDR1 is MNHNS and CDR2 is SASEGT in the germline V gene. DNA for the CDR3: TGTGCCAGCAGGACCCGGGGGGAGCAGTACTTC. Translation: CASRTRGEQYF.

This clonotype was recorded a few times. A read error may explain this, as a much larger clone is one base away. CDR3 region: CAWSWGNTEAFF. The CDR3 DNA follows: TGTGCCTGGAGTTGGGGGAACACTGAAGCTTTCTTT. V and J are TRBV30 and TRBJ1-1, with unresolved D. Germline lookup yields CDR1 GTSNPN and CDR2 SVGIG (reference sequence). This CDR3 comprises 12 residues. Trimming took 2 bases from V and 1 from J, leaving 5 bases between them.

This chain uses TRBV5-1 with TRBJ1-2, with 9 bases fitting TRBD1. Germline CDR1 reads SGHRS; CDR2 reads YFSETQ. This CDR3 spans 13 amino acids. The V segment lost 7 bases and the J segment 5 bases; nucleotides outside the gene matches: 6. The CDR3 coding sequence is TGCGCCAGCGGACAGGGGCTACGGTATGGCTACACCTTC. Its translation: CASGQGLRYGYTF.

The chain employs TRBV3-1 and TRBJ2-1; weak D call: TRBD2 (5 bases). The CDR3 length is 17 residues. The germline V gene has CDR1 LGHDT and CDR2 YNNKEL (reference sequence). Trimming pared 0 bases from V and 0 bases from J, leaving 12 bases between. CDR3 DNA: TGTGCCAGCAGCCAAGAAGAGGTAGGGAGCTCCTACAATGAGCAGTTCTTC. This sequence encodes CASSQEEVGSSYNEQFF.

A few counts support this clonotype. V usage is TRBV24-1 and J usage is TRBJ2-7, with 10 positions matching TRBD2. CDR1 and CDR2 from the germline V gene are KGHDR and SFDVKD. The CDR3 contains 15 residues. Trimming at V came to 2 bases and at J to 4 bases, leaving 4 bases not matched to a gene. CDR3 sequence reads: CATSDSGTSVYEQYF. Written as DNA, the CDR3 is TGTGCCACCAGTGATTCCGGGACTAGCGTTTACGAGCAGTACTTC.

This chain uses TRBV6-1 with TRBJ1-1; no firm D call. Trimming cost V 2 bases and J 2 bases, with 12 bases left between them. Per the germline V gene, CDR1 is MNHNS and CDR2 is SASEGT. The CDR3 runs to 15 residues. CDR3 protein: CASSESGPGNTEAFF. For the CDR3, the DNA is TGTGCCAGCAGTGAATCAGGACCGGGAAACACTGAAGCTTTCTTT.

The CDR3 is CASSTGGLAVSYNEQFF. Here the CDR3 DNA reads TGTGCCAGCAGCACTGGCGGACTAGCGGTCTCCTACAATGAGCAGTTCTTC. The chain is built from TRBV11-1 and TRBJ2-1; TRBD2 agrees at 10 bases. V lost 5 bases and J lost 0; bases outside the gene matches: 7. The CDR3 is 17 amino acids. CDR1 SGHAT and CDR2 FQDESV come from the germline V gene (reference sequence).

This clonotype was seen ten or more times. V gene TRBV2 combines with J gene TRBJ2-1, with TRBD2 matching 7 bases. Per germline, CDR1 SNHLY and CDR2 FYNNEI. The CDR3 is 15 residues long. V was pared by 2 bases and J by 6 bases, with 7 bases of the junction left unmatched. For the CDR3, the DNA is TGTGCCAGCAGTGAATTGGGACGGACTAGCAATGAGCAGTTCTTC. Protein sequence: CASSELGRTSNEQFF.

This chain links TRBV18 with TRBJ1-3, with D possibly matching TRBD1 (5 bases). The CDR3 is made up of 14 amino acids. The ends were cut back, 2 bases at V and 6 bases at J, with 11 bases in the middle. CDR1 and CDR2 from the germline V gene are KGHSH and LQKENI. CDR3 region: CASSPAGPINTIYF. Written as DNA, the CDR3 is TGTGCCAGCTCACCAGCGGGGCCGATAAACACCATATATTTT. Together with reference TRBV18 and TRBJ1-3, the CDR3 gives the full variable domain: NAGVMQNPRHLVRRRGQEARLRCSPMKGHSHVYWYRQLPEEGLKFMVYLQKENIIDESGMPKERFSAEFPKEGPSILRIQQVVRGDSAAYFCASSPAGPINTIYFGEGSWLTVV.

The table lists this clonotype with many counts. The chain joins TRBV27 to TRBJ2-5; perhaps TRBD1 as D (5 bases). Germline CDR1 and CDR2: MNHEY and SMNVEV (reference sequence). Trimming cost V 0 bases and J 5 bases, with 16 bases left between them. The length of the CDR3 is 16 residues. CDR3 bases: TGTGCCAGCAGTTTATCGAAGGGGTATGCTTTGGAGACCCAGTACTTC. Translation gives CASSLSKGYALETQYF.